This TCR beta chain was documented in a study of T cell responses to AZD1222 COVID-19 vaccine. General study points: A rise in Spike-specific TCR breadth and depth followed two AZD1222 doses.

TCRdb's copy holds only in-frame clones and misses some; the assay was immunoSEQ multiplex PCR. The sample has 100,000 or so clones, about 88% seen once. Deletions cut 0 bases from V and 4 bases from J, with 7 bases between. Germline CDR1 is LGHDT and CDR2 is YNNKEL (reference sequence). The CDR3 covers 13 residues. Concerning this clone itself: What it binds is not known.

The material was peripheral blood, obtained on day 0 of AZD1222 vaccination. This receptor was taken from an adult in good health. The rearrangement links TRBV3-1 (or the pseudogene TRBV3-2) to TRBJ2-7; D is unclear. The CDR3 nucleotides are TGTGCCAGCAGCCAAGATCCCGGTTACGAGCAGTACTTC. This encodes CASSQDPGYEQYF.